This T cell receptor beta chain was recovered during a study of cytomegalovirus exposure and HLA in healthy donors. 13 Jbeta primers and 60 Vbeta primers were used for the PCR. Only in-frame clones appear in the TCRdb table, and some are missing; sequencing was by immunoSEQ multiplex PCR. Here the sample spans some 120,000 clones, around 80% being singletons. General observations from the study: According to an earlier analysis, most TCR beta V segments yielded productive rearrangements about 87% or about 30% of the time. An analysis was carried out at a later point. It showed that HLA-associated TCR beta chains were more clonally expanded than equally common non-associated chains.

As for this clone: Its specificity is unknown.

Input material: PBMCs. The sequence was obtained from a man aged 50-60 years in good health and CMV-seronegative.

This CDR3 is CASRVAGGLETQYF. Written as DNA, the CDR3 is TGTGCCAGCAGGGTAGCGGGGGGGCTGGAGACCCAGTACTTC. This sequence joins TRBV28 and TRBJ2-5, with 11 bases identical to TRBD2. Germline V gene data show CDR1 as MDHEN and CDR2 as SYDVKM. V lost 6 bases, J lost 5 bases, and 5 bases stayed unmatched. The CDR3 spans 14 residues.